This T cell receptor (beta chain) stems from a study of blood T cell repertoires in COVID-19. Overall study: Material from acute and convalescent COVID-19 was sourced from the United States, Italy and Spain. From T cells, B-cell-depleted T cells, or PBMCs came the material, which was cDNA or gDNA.

Germline values: CDR1 SGHVS, CDR2 FQNEAQ. This CDR3 comprises 15 residues. V lost 0 bases to trimming and J lost 10 bases; unmatched junction nucleotides: 3. The authors' processing: From reference gene primer amplification, estimates of nucleated cell counts were derived. Produced via immunoSEQ multiplex PCR; TCRdb's table is partial and in-frame only. V, J and clone size are those of that table, while D and trimming were read from the DNA. The sample includes about 150,000 clones, approximately 85% of them seen just once. The J gene is TRBJ1-6, the V gene TRBV7-8; 10 bases agree with TRBD1. Sequencing was carried out using peripheral blood. The TCR sequence derives from a man in his 60s with COVID-19, enrolled during active disease. The chain's CDR3 is CASSLADRGASPLHF. The CDR3 DNA reads TGTGCCAGCAGCTTAGCGGACAGGGGGGCGTCACCCCTCCACTTT.